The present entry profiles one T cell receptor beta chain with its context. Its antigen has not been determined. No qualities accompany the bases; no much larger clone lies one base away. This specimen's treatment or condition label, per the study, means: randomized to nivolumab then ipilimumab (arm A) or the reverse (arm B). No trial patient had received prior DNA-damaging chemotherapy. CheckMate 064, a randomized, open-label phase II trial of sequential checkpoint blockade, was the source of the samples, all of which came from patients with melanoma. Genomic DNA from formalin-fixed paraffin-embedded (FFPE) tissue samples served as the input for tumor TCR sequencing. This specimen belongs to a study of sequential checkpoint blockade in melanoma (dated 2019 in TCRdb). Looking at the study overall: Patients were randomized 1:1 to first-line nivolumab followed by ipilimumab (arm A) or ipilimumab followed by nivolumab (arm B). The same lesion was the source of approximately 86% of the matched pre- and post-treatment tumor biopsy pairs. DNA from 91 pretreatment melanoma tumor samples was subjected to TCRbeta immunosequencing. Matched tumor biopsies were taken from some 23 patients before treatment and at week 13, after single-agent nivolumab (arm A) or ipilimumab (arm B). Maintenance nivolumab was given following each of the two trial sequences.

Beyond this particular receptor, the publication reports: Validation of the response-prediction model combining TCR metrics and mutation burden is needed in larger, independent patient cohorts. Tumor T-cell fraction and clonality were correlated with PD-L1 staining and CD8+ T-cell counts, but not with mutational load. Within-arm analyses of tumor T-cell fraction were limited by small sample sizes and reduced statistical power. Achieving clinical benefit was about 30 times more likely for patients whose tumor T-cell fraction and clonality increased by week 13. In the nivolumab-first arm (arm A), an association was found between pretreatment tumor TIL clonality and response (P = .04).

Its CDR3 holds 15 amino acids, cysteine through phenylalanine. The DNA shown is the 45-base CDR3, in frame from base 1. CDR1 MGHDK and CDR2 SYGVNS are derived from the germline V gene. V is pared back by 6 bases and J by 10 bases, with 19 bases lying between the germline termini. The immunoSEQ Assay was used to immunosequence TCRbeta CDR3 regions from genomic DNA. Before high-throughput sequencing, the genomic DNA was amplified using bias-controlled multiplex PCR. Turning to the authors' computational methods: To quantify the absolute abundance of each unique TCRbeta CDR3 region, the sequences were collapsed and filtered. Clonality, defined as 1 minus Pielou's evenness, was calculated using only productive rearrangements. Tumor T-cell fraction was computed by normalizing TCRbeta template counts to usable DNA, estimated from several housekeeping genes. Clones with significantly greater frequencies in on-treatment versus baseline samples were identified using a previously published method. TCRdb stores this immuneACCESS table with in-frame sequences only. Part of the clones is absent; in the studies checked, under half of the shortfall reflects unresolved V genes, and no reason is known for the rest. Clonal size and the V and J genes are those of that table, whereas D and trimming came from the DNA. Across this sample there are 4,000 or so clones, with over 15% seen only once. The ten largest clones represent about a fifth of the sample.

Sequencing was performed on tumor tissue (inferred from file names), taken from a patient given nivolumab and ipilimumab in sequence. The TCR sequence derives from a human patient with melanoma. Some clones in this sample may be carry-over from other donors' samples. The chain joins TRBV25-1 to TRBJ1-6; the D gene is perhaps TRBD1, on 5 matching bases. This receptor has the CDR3 CASRLSQGEGSPLHF. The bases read TGTGCCAGCAGGTTAAGTCAGGGTGAGGGATCACCCCTCCACTTT.